The clone carrying this TCR beta chain was seen a single time. The sample belongs to a study of cytomegalovirus exposure and HLA in healthy donors. The PCR was carried out with 60 Vbeta primers and 13 Jbeta primers. Assay used: immunoSEQ multiplex PCR; TCRdb lists only in-frame clones, some missing. This table holds roughly 190,000 clones, approximately 85% found once. The sequenced sample was PBMCs. The receptor comes from a girl aged 10 to 17 in good health and CMV-seropositive.

CDR3 in amino acids: CASSLILTQETQYF. CDR3 nucleotides: TGTGCCAGCAGCTTGATACTAACCCAAGAGACCCAGTACTTC. The rearrangement joins TRBV5-4 to TRBJ2-5; D gene unclear. CDR1 and CDR2 (germline): SGHNT, YYREEE (reference sequence). The CDR3 has 14 amino acids. Trimming took off 1 base at V and 1 base at J, with 8 bases between the two ends.